A selection of T cell receptor beta chains follows, all from one sample in a study of blood T cell repertoires in COVID-19. Clones were read by immunoSEQ multiplex PCR, and TCRdb kept only the in-frame ones, dropping some. The data contain under 200,000 clones, 80% to 95% of them singletons. The sequencing sample was made of peripheral blood. These receptors all stem from a man over 45 with acute or convalescent COVID-19. CDR3s leave out the opening cysteine and the closing phenylalanine or tryptophan.

v_call: TRBV18; j_call: TRBJ2-3; cdr3_aa: ASSPRQTDTQY
v_call: TRBV19; j_call: TRBJ2-7; cdr3_aa: ASSTGGFSGARGEQY
v_call: TRBV3-1/TRBV3-2; j_call: TRBJ2-1; cdr3_aa: ASSRAREVSNEQF
v_call: TRBV5-8; j_call: TRBJ2-1; cdr3_aa: ASSIRTSGYNEQF
v_call: TRBV7-2; j_call: TRBJ1-5; cdr3_aa: ASSLGQGVQPQH
v_call: TRBV7-2; j_call: TRBJ2-3; cdr3_aa: ASSLAGATDTQY
v_call: TRBV27; j_call: TRBJ2-7; cdr3_aa: ASSLSYRNEQY
v_call: TRBV6-6; j_call: TRBJ2-5; cdr3_aa: ATGGEGETQY
v_call: TRBV18; j_call: TRBJ1-1; cdr3_aa: ASTLLPGSGTEAF
v_call: TRBV7-9; j_call: TRBJ1-3; cdr3_aa: ASSSDRESNTIY
v_call: TRBV27; j_call: TRBJ2-7; cdr3_aa: ASGYRAAYEQY
v_call: TRBV4-1; j_call: TRBJ1-1; cdr3_aa: ASSYWTGPDTEAF
v_call: TRBV18; j_call: TRBJ1-2; cdr3_aa: ASSPSGTDSYGYT
v_call: TRBV28; j_call: TRBJ1-1; cdr3_aa: ASRRDGRTAAF
v_call: TRBV29-1; j_call: TRBJ1-4; cdr3_aa: SVDGGTLREKLF
v_call: TRBV3-1/TRBV3-2; j_call: TRBJ1-6; cdr3_aa: ASSQVWAPNSPLH
v_call: TRBV28; j_call: TRBJ1-1; cdr3_aa: ASRSRHLRITEAF
v_call: TRBV27; j_call: TRBJ2-1; cdr3_aa: ASSWALVGGPHEQF
v_call: TRBV7-6; j_call: TRBJ1-1; cdr3_aa: ASSATQGKAF
v_call: TRBV28; j_call: TRBJ1-5; cdr3_aa: ASSLDRGQPQH
v_call: TRBV7-7; j_call: TRBJ1-4; cdr3_aa: ASSRGGRGEKLF
v_call: TRBV6-2/TRBV6-3; j_call: TRBJ1-5; cdr3_aa: ASSYEGGPQPQH
v_call: TRBV6-2/TRBV6-3; j_call: TRBJ1-4; cdr3_aa: ASSYAGTEEKLF
v_call: TRBV7-8; j_call: TRBJ1-2; cdr3_aa: ASSLALGGRGRRGYGYT
v_call: TRBV29-1; j_call: TRBJ2-2; cdr3_aa: SVSRVATGELF
v_call: TRBV19; j_call: TRBJ2-3; cdr3_aa: ASSSAVGVTDTQY